Listed below are T cell receptor beta chains from one sample, sequenced in a study of cytomegalovirus exposure and HLA in healthy donors. Sequencing was performed with immunoSEQ multiplex PCR; in TCRdb, only in-frame clones are kept and a portion is missing. The top ten clones hold around 1.6% of a sample with 150,000 or so clones, 77% of them seen once. Specimen: PBMCs. These TCRs come from a woman in her 30s in good health and CMV-seronegative. Each CDR3 is given with its conserved first and last residue. D genes are given only for firm matches. Clone size, where shown, is once, few, many, or a class for clones that have expanded.

J gene: TRBJ1-1
D gene: .
clone size: .
V gene: TRBV6-4
CDR3 DNA: TGTGCCAGCAGCCTTTCAGGGGAGTCTGAAGCTTTCTTT
CDR3 protein: CASSLSGESEAFF

J gene: TRBJ1-2
D gene: .
clone size: .
V gene: TRBV5-6
CDR3 DNA: TGTGCCAGCAGCGTAGGATTCAACTATGGCTACCCCTTC
CDR3 protein: CASSVGFNYGYPF

J gene: TRBJ1-1
D gene: TRBD1
clone size: .
V gene: TRBV19
CDR3 DNA: TGTGCCAGTAGTGTACCTCCCGGGACAGGGGAAGCTTTCTTT
CDR3 protein: CASSVPPGTGEAFF

J gene: TRBJ2-7
D gene: .
clone size: .
V gene: TRBV28
CDR3 DNA: TGTGCCAGCACTAAACACAGGGTCGAGCAGTACTTC
CDR3 protein: CASTKHRVEQYF

J gene: TRBJ1-2
D gene: .
clone size: once
V gene: TRBV7-9
CDR3 DNA: TGTGCCAGCAGCTTAGGGGGCGGAATTGGGGGCAACTATGGCTACACCTTC
CDR3 protein: CASSLGGGIGGNYGYTF

J gene: TRBJ2-7
D gene: TRBD2
clone size: .
V gene: TRBV6-6
CDR3 DNA: TGTGCCAGTCACCCCGGCGGGAGCGTCCCGTTCGAGCAGTACTTC
CDR3 protein: CASHPGGSVPFEQYF

J gene: TRBJ2-5
D gene: .
clone size: .
V gene: TRBV5-1
CDR3 DNA: TGCGCCAGCAGCTTGGTGGGGAGCGGAGAGACCCAGTACTTC
CDR3 protein: CASSLVGSGETQYF

J gene: TRBJ2-7
D gene: .
clone size: few
V gene: TRBV19
CDR3 DNA: TGTGCCAGTAAACCGGGAGAATTGGGCGAGCAGTACTTC
CDR3 protein: CASKPGELGEQYF

J gene: TRBJ2-5
D gene: TRBD2
clone size: .
V gene: TRBV7-9
CDR3 DNA: TGTGCCAGCAGCCCTGTAGCGGGGGCCCTCTCGTCCCAGTACTTC
CDR3 protein: CASSPVAGALSSQYF

J gene: TRBJ2-1
D gene: .
clone size: .
V gene: TRBV9
CDR3 DNA: TGTGCCAGCAGCGTAGGGGGGGGGCAGATCTACAATGAGCAGTTCTTC
CDR3 protein: CASSVGGGQIYNEQFF

J gene: TRBJ2-7
D gene: TRBD2
clone size: once
V gene: TRBV9
CDR3 DNA: TGTGCCAGCAGCGACCAAATAGCGGGAGGGCCCCACGAGCAGTACTTC
CDR3 protein: CASSDQIAGGPHEQYF

J gene: TRBJ1-2
D gene: .
clone size: .
V gene: TRBV6-5
CDR3 DNA: TGTGCCAGCAGTTTCCGTCTCGGCAGGGACTATGGCTACACCTTC
CDR3 protein: CASSFRLGRDYGYTF

J gene: TRBJ2-7
D gene: TRBD1
clone size: .
V gene: TRBV9
CDR3 DNA: TGTGCCAGCAGCGTAACCGGGACAGGTTCCTACGAGCAGTACTTC
CDR3 protein: CASSVTGTGSYEQYF

J gene: TRBJ1-4
D gene: .
clone size: .
V gene: TRBV15
CDR3 DNA: TGTGCCACCAGCAGAGGACAGATTAATGAAAAACTGTTTTTT
CDR3 protein: CATSRGQINEKLFF

J gene: TRBJ1-4
D gene: TRBD1
clone size: .
V gene: TRBV11-2
CDR3 DNA: TGTGCCAGCAGCTTGGGACAGGGGGCTGAAAAACTGTTTTTT
CDR3 protein: CASSLGQGAEKLFF

J gene: TRBJ1-2
D gene: .
clone size: .
V gene: TRBV4-1
CDR3 DNA: TGCGCCAGCAGCCAAGATAAACAAACCTATGGCTACACCTTC
CDR3 protein: CASSQDKQTYGYTF

J gene: TRBJ1-5
D gene: .
clone size: .
V gene: TRBV10-3
CDR3 DNA: TGTGCCATCAGAGATCAGGGGAATAGCAATCAGCCCCAGCATTTT
CDR3 protein: CAIRDQGNSNQPQHF

J gene: TRBJ2-7
D gene: TRBD2
clone size: .
V gene: TRBV2
CDR3 DNA: TGTGCCAGCAGTGAAAGGATGGGGGGGAGAGACGAGCAGTACTTC
CDR3 protein: CASSERMGGRDEQYF

J gene: TRBJ1-2
D gene: TRBD1
clone size: once
V gene: TRBV7-9
CDR3 DNA: TGTTCCAGCAGCCAAACAGGGGGTTCTAACTATGGCTACACCTTC
CDR3 protein: CSSSQTGGSNYGYTF

J gene: TRBJ1-5
D gene: .
clone size: .
V gene: TRBV19
CDR3 DNA: TGTGCCAGTTCGCAGGGGCGCGTCTCAGATCAGCCCCAGCATTTT
CDR3 protein: CASSQGRVSDQPQHF

J gene: TRBJ2-2
D gene: .
clone size: .
V gene: TRBV7-2
CDR3 DNA: TGTGCCAGCAGCTTATGGGGGCCCAGCACCGGGGAGCTGTTTTTT
CDR3 protein: CASSLWGPSTGELFF

J gene: TRBJ1-5
D gene: .
clone size: .
V gene: TRBV4-2
CDR3 DNA: TGTGCCAGCAGCCTAATGACAGACAATCAGCCCCAGCATTTT
CDR3 protein: CASSLMTDNQPQHF

J gene: TRBJ2-5
D gene: .
clone size: .
V gene: TRBV5-6
CDR3 DNA: TGTGCCAGCAGCTTGGGGCCAGGAGAGACCCAGTACTTC
CDR3 protein: CASSLGPGETQYF

J gene: TRBJ1-1
D gene: .
clone size: .
V gene: TRBV5-4
CDR3 DNA: TGTGCCAGCAGCTTGGAGTCAGGCGGGGGGGCTTTCTTT
CDR3 protein: CASSLESGGGAFF

J gene: TRBJ2-7
D gene: TRBD1
clone size: .
V gene: TRBV4-2
CDR3 DNA: TGTGCCAGCAGCCCGGGACAGGGGGCAGGGGAGCAGTACTTC
CDR3 protein: CASSPGQGAGEQYF

J gene: TRBJ2-5
D gene: TRBD1
clone size: .
V gene: TRBV6-1
CDR3 DNA: TGTGCCAGCAGACTCGGACAGGGAGAAGGGGAGACCCAGTACTTC
CDR3 protein: CASRLGQGEGETQYF

J gene: TRBJ1-3
D gene: TRBD1
clone size: .
V gene: TRBV4-2
CDR3 DNA: TGTGCCAGCAGCCTAATGGTCGGGACAGGGGACGGAAACACCATATATTTT
CDR3 protein: CASSLMVGTGDGNTIYF

J gene: TRBJ1-5
D gene: .
clone size: .
V gene: TRBV15
CDR3 DNA: TGTGCCACCAGCAGAGATATCCGGGGAGATCAGCCCCAGCATTTT
CDR3 protein: CATSRDIRGDQPQHF

J gene: TRBJ2-7
D gene: TRBD1
clone size: .
V gene: TRBV19
CDR3 DNA: TGTGCCAGTAGTATAGGGACAGGGAACTCCTACGAGCAGTACTTC
CDR3 protein: CASSIGTGNSYEQYF

J gene: TRBJ2-7
D gene: TRBD2
clone size: .
V gene: TRBV19
CDR3 DNA: TGTGCCAGTAGTATCGCTAGCGGGGGGCCCAGCTCCTACGAGCAGTACTTC
CDR3 protein: CASSIASGGPSSYEQYF

J gene: TRBJ2-1
D gene: TRBD1
clone size: few
V gene: TRBV18
CDR3 DNA: TGTGCCAGCTCACCACCGGGACAGGGGGTTGTAGGGCAGTTCTTC
CDR3 protein: CASSPPGQGVVGQFF

J gene: TRBJ2-7
D gene: .
clone size: .
V gene: TRBV5-4
CDR3 DNA: TGTGCCAGCAGCTTGACACCCCCGGGAGAGCAGTACTTC
CDR3 protein: CASSLTPPGEQYF

J gene: TRBJ1-4
D gene: .
clone size: .
V gene: TRBV13
CDR3 DNA: TGTGCCAGCAGCTGGCAGGGTAGTCGGGAAAAACTGTTTTTT
CDR3 protein: CASSWQGSREKLFF

J gene: TRBJ2-7
D gene: .
clone size: few
V gene: TRBV2
CDR3 DNA: TGTGCCAGCAGCGGACTACCGAGCCACTACGAGCAGTACTTC
CDR3 protein: CASSGLPSHYEQYF

J gene: TRBJ2-5
D gene: TRBD2
clone size: .
V gene: TRBV30
CDR3 DNA: TGTGCCTGGAGTCCATTCATTGGGACTAGCGGTCCCGAGACCCAGTACTTC
CDR3 protein: CAWSPFIGTSGPETQYF

J gene: TRBJ2-7
D gene: TRBD1
clone size: .
V gene: TRBV5-1
CDR3 DNA: TGCGCCAGCAGCTTGCGACAGGGATCCTACGAGCAGTACTTC
CDR3 protein: CASSLRQGSYEQYF

J gene: TRBJ2-3
D gene: .
clone size: .
V gene: TRBV19
CDR3 DNA: TGTGCCTCAATCGGGCGGGGGCGCGGTGGAGATACGCAGTATTTT
CDR3 protein: CASIGRGRGGDTQYF

J gene: TRBJ2-7
D gene: TRBD2
clone size: .
V gene: TRBV10-3
CDR3 DNA: TGTGCCATCAGTGAGCGGGGTAGCGGGACCTACTCCTACGAGCAGTACTTC
CDR3 protein: CAISERGSGTYSYEQYF

J gene: TRBJ2-7
D gene: TRBD2
clone size: .
V gene: TRBV2
CDR3 DNA: TGTGCCGGACAGACTAGCGGGGGGTTCTACGAGCAGTACTTC
CDR3 protein: CAGQTSGGFYEQYF

J gene: TRBJ1-2
D gene: TRBD1
clone size: .
V gene: TRBV7-9
CDR3 DNA: TGTGCCAGCAGCTCTTATTTGGGGGGTGACAGGGACAACTATGGCTACACCTTC
CDR3 protein: CASSSYLGGDRDNYGYTF

J gene: TRBJ1-2
D gene: .
clone size: .
V gene: TRBV7-3
CDR3 DNA: TGTGCCAGCAGCTTAACGGGGGGGAACGGTGGCTACACCTTC
CDR3 protein: CASSLTGGNGGYTF

J gene: TRBJ1-1
D gene: .
clone size: .
V gene: TRBV30
CDR3 DNA: TGTGCCTGGGTGCGGGGGTACACTGAAGCTTTCTTT
CDR3 protein: CAWVRGYTEAFF

J gene: TRBJ1-1
D gene: TRBD1
clone size: .
V gene: TRBV7-2
CDR3 DNA: TGTGCCAGCAGCTACCCGGGGCGAGGGGGCCAAGCTTTCTTT
CDR3 protein: CASSYPGRGGQAFF

J gene: TRBJ1-2
D gene: .
clone size: .
V gene: TRBV28
CDR3 DNA: TGTGCCAGCAGTTCCCACAGCAACTATGGCTACACCTTC
CDR3 protein: CASSSHSNYGYTF

J gene: TRBJ1-1
D gene: TRBD1
clone size: few
V gene: TRBV4-1
CDR3 DNA: TGCGCCAGCAGCCCATTCGTAAAAAGGGGGCCTATGAACACTGAAGCTTTCTTT
CDR3 protein: CASSPFVKRGPMNTEAFF

J gene: TRBJ2-5
D gene: TRBD2
clone size: .
V gene: TRBV5-1
CDR3 DNA: TGCGCCAGCAGCTCCCGGCTTGGAGTAGCGGGAGAGACCCAGTACTTC
CDR3 protein: CASSSRLGVAGETQYF

J gene: TRBJ2-7
D gene: TRBD2
clone size: .
V gene: TRBV7-9
CDR3 DNA: TGTGCCACCGGGGGGACGGTCTCCTACGAGCAGTACTTC
CDR3 protein: CATGGTVSYEQYF

J gene: TRBJ1-2
D gene: .
clone size: .
V gene: TRBV5-4
CDR3 DNA: TGTGCCAGCACCTCGGGACATTTCGAAGCTAACTATGGCTACACCTTC
CDR3 protein: CASTSGHFEANYGYTF

J gene: TRBJ1-2
D gene: .
clone size: once
V gene: TRBV4-2
CDR3 DNA: TGTGCCAGCAGCCAGAGACCCACCGGCGGTGTTGGCTACACCTTC
CDR3 protein: CASSQRPTGGVGYTF

J gene: TRBJ2-1
D gene: TRBD1
clone size: .
V gene: TRBV7-3
CDR3 DNA: TGTGCCAGCAGCTCCCAGGACTGGACAGGCTCCGATGAGCAGTTCTTC
CDR3 protein: CASSSQDWTGSDEQFF

J gene: TRBJ2-1
D gene: TRBD1
clone size: .
V gene: TRBV9
CDR3 DNA: TGTGCCAGCAGCGGCAACAGGGGGACTCTGTTCTTC
CDR3 protein: CASSGNRGTLFF

J gene: TRBJ2-3
D gene: TRBD2
clone size: .
V gene: TRBV7-2
CDR3 DNA: TGTGCCAGCAGGGTTCTTGGCGGGAGGGCAACAGATACGCAGTATTTT
CDR3 protein: CASRVLGGRATDTQYF

J gene: TRBJ1-3
D gene: .
clone size: .
V gene: TRBV10-2
CDR3 DNA: TGCGCCAGCAGTGAGGGGCACACCATATATTTT
CDR3 protein: CASSEGHTIYF

J gene: TRBJ2-7
D gene: .
clone size: .
V gene: TRBV18
CDR3 DNA: TGTGCCAGCTCACCAAGTGACTTGAACTACGAGCAGTACTTC
CDR3 protein: CASSPSDLNYEQYF

J gene: TRBJ1-1
D gene: .
clone size: .
V gene: TRBV6-5
CDR3 DNA: TGTGCCAGCAGTTTCCAAGGACAGCCCGTGACTGAAGCTTTCTTT
CDR3 protein: CASSFQGQPVTEAFF

J gene: TRBJ1-3
D gene: .
clone size: .
V gene: TRBV28
CDR3 DNA: TGTGCCAGCAGTCAACCAGGGTCGCGCTCTGGAAACACCATATATTTT
CDR3 protein: CASSQPGSRSGNTIYF

J gene: TRBJ1-4
D gene: TRBD1
clone size: once
V gene: TRBV30
CDR3 DNA: TGTGCCTGGAGGAGGACAGGAATTAATGAAAAACTGTTTTTT
CDR3 protein: CAWRRTGINEKLFF

J gene: TRBJ2-2
D gene: .
clone size: .
V gene: TRBV5-5
CDR3 DNA: TGTGCCAGCAGCTTGGAGCAGGTTCAAACCGGGGAGCTGTTTTTT
CDR3 protein: CASSLEQVQTGELFF

J gene: TRBJ1-1
D gene: TRBD1
clone size: .
V gene: TRBV28
CDR3 DNA: TGTGCCAGCAGTCCCCCCGGGACAGGGGCCGAGGGGGACGCTTTCTTT
CDR3 protein: CASSPPGTGAEGDAFF